This T cell receptor (beta chain) was sequenced for a study of lymphopenia after photon versus proton radiotherapy. Study conclusions and caveats: Relative stability marked proton patients; photon patients lost diversity and naive cells. After the lymphocyte nadir, photon-treated repertoires showed oligoclonal expansion, especially of CD8+ Temra cells. In patients who died, overall survival fell as post-nadir TCR diversity dropped more.

In its sample, this clone was seen once. Its target is not known. Profiled with immunoSEQ multiplex PCR; TCRdb holds only in-frame clones, not every one. The table includes some 170,000 clones, 75% to 90% detected once. V lost 0 bases and J 2 bases, leaving 8 bases between the germline ends. This CDR3 has 14 residues. CDR1 SGHDT and CDR2 YYEEEE come from the germline V gene. The chain joins TRBV5-6 to TRBJ1-2, with a tentative D call TRBD1 (5 bases). The receptor's source is a man aged 45 to 65 with gastric cancer. The material sequenced was peripheral blood, taken from a patient treated with photon-based radiotherapy. CDR3 in amino acids: CASSLGQSNYGYTF. The CDR3, as DNA: TGTGCCAGCAGCTTGGGACAGTCGAACTATGGCTACACCTTC. Variable domain in full (rest from reference TRBV5-6 and TRBJ1-2): DAGVTQSPTHLIKTRGQQVTLRCSPKSGHDTVSWYQQALGQGPQFIFQYYEEEERQRGNFPDRFSGHQFPNYSSELNVNALLLGDSALYLCASSLGQSNYGYTFGSGTRLTVV.